This T cell receptor (beta chain) originates from a study of somatic mutations in cytotoxic T cells in rheumatoid arthritis. About the research overall: Blood from the patient (roughly 27 ml EDTA) was drawn right after diagnosis, pretreatment.

Overall study findings and caveats: Age-dependent increases in CD8+ clonality occurred in rheumatoid arthritis patients but not in healthy controls. CD8+ T cells showed clonality that did not differ significantly between patients with rheumatoid arthritis and age-matched healthy controls.

Original processing methods: Patient CD8+ clones exceeding 1% seldom corresponded to published virus-specific TCRB sequences. Assay used: immunoSEQ multiplex PCR; TCRdb lists only in-frame clones, some missing. The DNA was the basis for D and trimming; V, J and clone size are from that table. Of some 20,000 clones listed, around 83% are singletons. Turning to this clone: What it binds is not known.

The V gene lost 7 bases and the J gene lost 1 base, with 16 bases spanning the gap. The CDR3 totals 15 residues. Germline CDR1 reads LNHDA; CDR2 reads SQIVND (reference sequence). The sequence derives from an adult with rheumatoid arthritis. The chain combines TRBV19 with TRBJ1-2, with D perhaps TRBD1 (5 bases). Sequenced sample: CD8+ T cells sorted from blood. The chain's CDR3 is CASNDEGASNYGYTF. In DNA, the CDR3 is TGTGCCAGTAACGATGAAGGGGCGAGTAACTATGGCTACACCTTC.